This entry is about one TCR beta chain. The data were taken from a study of blood T cell repertoires in COVID-19. For the study at large: Both acute and convalescent COVID-19 samples were obtained from the United States, Italy and Spain. T cells, B-cell-depleted T cells, or PBMCs provided the cDNA or gDNA that served as material.

V lost 4 bases, J lost 7 bases, and 16 bases lay in between. In germline, CDR1 is LNHNV, CDR2 YYDKDF (reference sequence). This CDR3 region has 14 residues. The Seattle patients joined while their infection was active and were tracked longitudinally afterward. Per the original data handling: Nucleated cell counts were estimated from reference gene primer amplification. TCRdb's copy holds only in-frame clones and misses some; the assay was immunoSEQ multiplex PCR. V, J and clone size were drawn from that table, and D and trimming were deduced from the DNA. The table records about 130,000 clones, around 86% of them present only once.

The sequencing sample was made of peripheral blood. The origin of this receptor is a woman aged 70-85 years with COVID-19, enrolled during active disease. The chain has TRBV15 and TRBJ1-2; D remains unclear. The CDR3 nucleotides read TGTGCCACCAGCATCGGCAGGCTTGGGAGTGGCTACACCTTC. As protein: CATSIGRLGSGYTF.